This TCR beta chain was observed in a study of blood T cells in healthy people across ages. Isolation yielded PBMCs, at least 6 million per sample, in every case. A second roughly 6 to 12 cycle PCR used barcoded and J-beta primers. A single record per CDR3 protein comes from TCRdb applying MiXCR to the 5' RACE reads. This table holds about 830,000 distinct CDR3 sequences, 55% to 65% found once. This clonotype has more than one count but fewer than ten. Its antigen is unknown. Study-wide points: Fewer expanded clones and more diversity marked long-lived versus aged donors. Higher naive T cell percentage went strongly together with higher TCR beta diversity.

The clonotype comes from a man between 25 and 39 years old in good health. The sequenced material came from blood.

The CDR3 loop is CASTFGTGLFGSPLHF. In DNA form, the CDR3 reads TGTGCCAGCACCTTCGGGACAGGGTTATTTGGATCACCCCTCCACTTT. The chain couples TRBV12-3 or TRBV12-4 to TRBJ1-6; 9 bases agree with TRBD1. Trimming at V came to 7 bases and at J to 10 bases, leaving 14 bases not matched to a gene. This CDR3 has 16 amino acids.